The clone carrying this TCR beta chain has a handful of counts. The antigen is not known. TCRdb's table, derived via immunoSEQ multiplex PCR, lists solely in-frame clones and lacks some. There are several thousand clones in the sample; 82% occur only once, and 7.6% lies in the top ten. The data originate from a study of T cell repertoires in ileal Crohn's disease. Study-wide context: About half received postoperative treatment, 10 to 11 with thiopurines and about 20 anti-TNF. Study outcomes and limitations: Compared with non-smokers, active smokers at surgery showed more clonal expansions.

With V trimmed by 6 bases and J by 8 bases, 11 bases remained unmatched. The CDR3 length is 14 residues. Germline V gene sequence: CDR1 LNHDA, CDR2 SQIVND (reference sequence). This sequence was found in an adult with Crohn's disease. The chain is built from TRBV19 and TRBJ1-2; TRBD1 agrees at 8 bases. The specimen was ileal tissue. The CDR3 loop is CASSGTGLGGGYTF. The CDR3 DNA reads as TGTGCCAGTAGCGGGACAGGTCTAGGAGGAGGCTACACCTTC. Together with reference TRBV19 and TRBJ1-2, the CDR3 gives the full variable domain: DGGITQSPKYLFRKEGQNVTLSCEQNLNHDAMYWYRQDPGQGLRLIYYSQIVNDFQKGDIAEGYSVSREKKESFPLTVTSAQKNPTAFYLCASSGTGLGGGYTFGSGTRLTVV.